This TCR beta chain was recorded in a study of CD8+ T cells in alopecia areata. Study in general: It was oral tofacitinib, at 5 to 10 mg twice daily, that treated patients received. Study-wide points: Mice showed TCR sharing more clearly than patients did, possibly owing to HLA. Because one nonresponder was included, the link of baseline CD8+ expansion to response is considered uncertain.

cDNA reverse transcribed from extracted RNA served as the sequencing template. TCRdb's table, derived via immunoSEQ multiplex PCR, lists solely in-frame clones and lacks some. Of about 190,000 clones in the sample, roughly three fifths were seen once. The germline V and J ends were trimmed by 5 bases and 5 bases, with 16 bases remaining between them. This CDR3 region has 15 residues. Germline lookup yields CDR1 SGHTA and CDR2 FQGNSA. The treatment: oral pan-JAK inhibitor, 5-10 mg twice daily. Sampling of alopecia areata patients yielded lesional scalp punch biopsies as well as peripheral blood. This clone was recorded a few times. Its antigen is not identified.

Material: CD4+ T cells sorted from blood, obtained at week 4, from a patient treated with tofacitinib. The chain combines TRBV7-2 with TRBJ2-1; a possible D gene is TRBD2 (5 bases). The receptor's source is a human donor with alopecia areata. The CDR3 spells CASSTRVGSNNEQFF. DNA for the CDR3: TGTGCCAGCAGCACGAGGGTTGGCAGCAACAATGAGCAGTTCTTC. Full variable domain (missing parts from reference TRBV7-2 and TRBJ2-1): GAGVSQSPSNKVTEKGKDVELRCDPISGHTALYWYRQSLGQGLEFLIYFQGNSAPDKSGLPSDRFSAERTGGSVSTLTIQRTQQEDSAVYLCASSTRVGSNNEQFFGPGTRLTVL.